The text below deals with one T cell receptor (beta chain). Antigen specificity is unknown. This CDR3 comprises 16 residues. Germline V gene sequence: CDR1 PRHDT, CDR2 FYEKMQ (reference sequence). V gave up 2 bases and J gave up 8 bases, with 19 bases separating them. The data originate from a study of OX40 agonist ivuxolimab in advanced cancers. The repertoire was sequenced with immunoSEQ multiplex PCR; TCRdb's copy has only in-frame clones and lacks some. The table lists 50,000 to 60,000 clones, approximately 90% of them singletons, with roughly 6% in the top ten. General study findings and limits: On average, CD8+ T cells showed a greater number of expanded clones than CD4+. Some nonresponders likewise displayed low normalized T-cell clonal expansion.

The V call is TRBV13, the J call TRBJ1-3; D possibly corresponds to TRBD1 (5 bases). The sequencing used CD4+ or CD8+ T cells sorted from blood, collected in a trial of the OX40 agonist ivuxolimab. This TCR came from an adult with an advanced solid tumor such as melanoma, head and neck, liver or kidney cancer. The CDR3 region has the DNA TGTGCCAGCAGCTTAAATACAGGCCGAGTGGGGGACACCATATATTTT. It is translated as CASSLNTGRVGDTIYF.